This T cell receptor beta chain was profiled in a study of blood T cell repertoires in COVID-19. Overall study context: The origin of the acute and convalescent COVID-19 samples was the United States, Italy and Spain. Nucleic acid was either cDNA or gDNA, and it came from T cells, B-cell-depleted T cells, or PBMCs.

This CDR3 has 12 amino acids. Germline CDR1 reads LNHDA; CDR2 reads SQIVND (reference sequence). V shed 5 bases and J shed 4 bases, with 6 bases lying between them. Here immunoSEQ multiplex PCR was the method, and the copy in TCRdb shows in-frame clones only, minus some. The sample gives some 80,000 clones, around 80% of which show up once; 20% is in the top ten. Source material: peripheral blood. This clonotype was sampled from a woman older than 75 with active or convalescent COVID-19. The rearrangement joins TRBV19 to TRBJ2-1; D is unclear. CDR3 sequence reads: CASSYTYNEQFF. CDR3 DNA: TGTGCCAGTAGTTACACGTACAATGAGCAGTTCTTC.